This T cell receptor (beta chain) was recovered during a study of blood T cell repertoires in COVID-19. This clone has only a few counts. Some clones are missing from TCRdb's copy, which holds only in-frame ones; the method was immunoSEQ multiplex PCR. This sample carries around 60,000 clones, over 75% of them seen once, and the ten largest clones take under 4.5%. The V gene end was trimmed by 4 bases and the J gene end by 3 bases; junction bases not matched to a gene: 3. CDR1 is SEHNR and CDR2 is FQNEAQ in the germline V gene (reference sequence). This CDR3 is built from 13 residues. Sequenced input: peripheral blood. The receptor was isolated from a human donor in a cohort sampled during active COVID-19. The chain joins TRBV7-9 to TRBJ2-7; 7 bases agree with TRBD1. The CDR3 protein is CASSSGTDYEQYF. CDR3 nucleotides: TGTGCCAGCAGCTCTGGGACAGACTACGAGCAGTACTTC.